The present T cell receptor (beta chain) was sequenced within a study of blood T cell repertoires in COVID-19. On the study more broadly: From the United States, Italy and Spain came samples of acute and convalescent COVID-19. From T cells, B-cell-depleted T cells, or PBMCs came the material, which was cDNA or gDNA.

Only in-frame clones appear in the TCRdb table, and some are missing; sequencing was by immunoSEQ multiplex PCR. The sample lists approximately 190,000 clones; around 84% were seen once. Between the trimmed V and J ends, which lost 4 bases and 2 bases, there was a span of 18 bases. This CDR3 contains 17 residues. The germline gives CDR1 SGHVS, CDR2 FQNEAQ. This TCR derives from a human donor in a cohort sampled during active COVID-19. The chain uses TRBV7-8 and TRBJ2-4; perhaps TRBD2 as D (5 bases). The sequencing sample was made of peripheral blood. CDR3 loop: CASSSTSVRRSKNIQYF. Written as DNA, the CDR3 is TGTGCCAGCAGCTCGACAAGTGTGAGGAGGTCCAAAAACATTCAGTACTTC.